This TCR beta chain came from a study of T cells in Graves' hyperthyroidism and ophthalmopathy. At the level of the study: Peripheral blood sampling occurred at initial diagnosis, before any treatment. Study-level results: Most expanded thyroid clonotypes above 0.001 recurred in blood.

The CDR3 covers 14 residues. Losses at the gene ends were 0 bases for V and 8 bases for J; bases not matched to a gene: 4. The germline V gene encodes CDR1 DFQATT and CDR2 SNEGSKA (reference sequence). Exclusion of a patient resulted from uncontrolled infection, other autoimmune disease, pregnancy or lactation. Extraction of PBMCs used roughly 9.3 ml of fresh peripheral blood. RNA transcripts yielded amplified TCR beta CDR3 regions. TCR CDR3 underwent first-round RT-PCR with the HTBI primer set. TCRdb ran MiXCR on the multiplex PCR reads and lists one entry per CDR3 protein. The table includes about 560,000 distinct CDR3 sequences, around 15% detected once. This clonotype was picked up many times. The antigen remains unidentified.

Sequences were obtained from blood. The rearrangement links TRBV20-1 to TRBJ1-6; 7 nucleotides align to TRBD1. This sequence was found in a woman aged 18-30 years with Graves' hyperthyroidism. In DNA form, the CDR3 reads TGCAGTGCTAGAGATCCCAGGGGGGATTCACCCCTCCACTTT. Translating it yields CSARDPRGDSPLHF.